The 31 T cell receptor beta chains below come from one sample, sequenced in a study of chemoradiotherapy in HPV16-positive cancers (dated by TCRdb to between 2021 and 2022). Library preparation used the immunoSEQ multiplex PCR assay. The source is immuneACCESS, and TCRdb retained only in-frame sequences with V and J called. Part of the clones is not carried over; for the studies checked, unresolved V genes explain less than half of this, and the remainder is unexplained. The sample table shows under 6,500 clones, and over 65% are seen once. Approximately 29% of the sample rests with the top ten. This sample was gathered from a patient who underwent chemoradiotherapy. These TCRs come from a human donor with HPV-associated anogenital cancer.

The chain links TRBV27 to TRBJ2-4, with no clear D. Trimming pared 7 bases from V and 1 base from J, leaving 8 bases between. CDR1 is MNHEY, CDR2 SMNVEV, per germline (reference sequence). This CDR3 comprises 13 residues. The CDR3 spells CASMESAKNIQYF. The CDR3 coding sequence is TGTGCCAGCATGGAGTCGGCCAAAAACATTCAGTACTTC.

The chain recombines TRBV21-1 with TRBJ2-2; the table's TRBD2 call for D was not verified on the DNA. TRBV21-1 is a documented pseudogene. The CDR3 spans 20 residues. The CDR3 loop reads CASSKAVRDKDCGDTGELFF. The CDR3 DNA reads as TGTGCCAGCAGCAAAGCGGTGCGAGACAAGGACTGCGGGGATACCGGGGAGCTGTTTTTT.

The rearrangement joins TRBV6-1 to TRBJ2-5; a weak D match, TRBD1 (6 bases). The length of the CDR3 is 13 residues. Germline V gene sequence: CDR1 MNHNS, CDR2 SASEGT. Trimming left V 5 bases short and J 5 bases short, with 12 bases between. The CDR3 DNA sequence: TGTGCCAGCAGTTGGGGGCGTGAGGAGACCCAGTACTTC. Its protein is CASSWGREETQYF.

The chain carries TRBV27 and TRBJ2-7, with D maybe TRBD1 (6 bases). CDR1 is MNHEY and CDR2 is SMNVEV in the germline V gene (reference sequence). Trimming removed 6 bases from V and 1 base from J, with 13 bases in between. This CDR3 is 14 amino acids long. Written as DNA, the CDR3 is TGTGCCAGCAGCGGAAGGACAGCTTCCTACGAGCAGTACTTC. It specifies CASSGRTASYEQYF.

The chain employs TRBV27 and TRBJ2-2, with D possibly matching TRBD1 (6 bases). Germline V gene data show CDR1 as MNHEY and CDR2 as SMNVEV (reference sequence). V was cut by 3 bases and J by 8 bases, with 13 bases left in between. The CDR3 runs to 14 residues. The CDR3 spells CASSFPGERGELFF. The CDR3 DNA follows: TGTGCCAGCAGTTTCCCAGGGGAACGGGGGGAGCTGTTTTTT.

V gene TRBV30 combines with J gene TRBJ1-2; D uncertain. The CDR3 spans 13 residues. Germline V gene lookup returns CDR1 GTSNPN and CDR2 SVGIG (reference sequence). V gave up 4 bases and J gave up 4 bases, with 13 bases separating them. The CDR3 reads CAWKWGTGYGYTF. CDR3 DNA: TGTGCCTGGAAATGGGGAACGGGCTATGGCTACACCTTC.

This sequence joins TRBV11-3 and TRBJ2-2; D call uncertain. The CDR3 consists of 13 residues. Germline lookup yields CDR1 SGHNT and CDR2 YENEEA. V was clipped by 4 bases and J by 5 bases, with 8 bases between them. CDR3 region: CASSSPWTGELFF. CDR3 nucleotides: TGTGCCAGCAGCTCCCCCTGGACCGGGGAGCTGTTTTTT.

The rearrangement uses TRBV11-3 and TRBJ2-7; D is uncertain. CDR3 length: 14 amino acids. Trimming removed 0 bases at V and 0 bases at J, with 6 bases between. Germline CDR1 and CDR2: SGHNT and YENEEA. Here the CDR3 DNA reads TGTGCCAGCAGCTTAGAGCATAGCTCCTACGAGCAGTACTTC. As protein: CASSLEHSSYEQYF.

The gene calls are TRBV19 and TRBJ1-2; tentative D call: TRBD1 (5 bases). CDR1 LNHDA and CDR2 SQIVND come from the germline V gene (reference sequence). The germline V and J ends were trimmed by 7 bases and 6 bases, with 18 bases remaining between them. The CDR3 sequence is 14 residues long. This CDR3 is CASTFGGEFDGYTF. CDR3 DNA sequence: TGTGCCAGTACCTTCGGGGGGGAGTTTGATGGCTACACCTTC.

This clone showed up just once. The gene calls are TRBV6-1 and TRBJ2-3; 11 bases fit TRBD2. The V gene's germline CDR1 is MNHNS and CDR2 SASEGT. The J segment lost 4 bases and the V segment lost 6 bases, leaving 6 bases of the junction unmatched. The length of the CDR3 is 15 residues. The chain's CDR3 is CASSDPLAGADTQYF. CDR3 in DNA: TGTGCCAGCAGCGACCCACTAGCGGGAGCAGATACGCAGTATTTT.

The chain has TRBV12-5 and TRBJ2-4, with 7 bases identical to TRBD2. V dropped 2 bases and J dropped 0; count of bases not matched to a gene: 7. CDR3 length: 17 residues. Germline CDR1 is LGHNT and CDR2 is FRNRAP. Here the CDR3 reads CASGLNWGGEAKNIQYF. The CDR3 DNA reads TGTGCTAGTGGTTTGAACTGGGGAGGGGAAGCCAAAAACATTCAGTACTTC.

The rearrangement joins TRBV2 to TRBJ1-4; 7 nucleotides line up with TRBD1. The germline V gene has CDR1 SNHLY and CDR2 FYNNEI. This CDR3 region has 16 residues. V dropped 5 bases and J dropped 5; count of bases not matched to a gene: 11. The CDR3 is CASSKLPGQSNEKLFF. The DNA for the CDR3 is TGTGCCAGCAGTAAACTGCCGGGACAGTCGAATGAAAAACTGTTTTTT.

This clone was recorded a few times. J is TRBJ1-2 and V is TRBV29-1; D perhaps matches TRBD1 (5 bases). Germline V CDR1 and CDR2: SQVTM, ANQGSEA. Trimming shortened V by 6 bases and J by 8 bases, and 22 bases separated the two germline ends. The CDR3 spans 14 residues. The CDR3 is CSVGRDRPNSGYTF. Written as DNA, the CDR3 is TGCAGCGTCGGAAGGGACCGACCTAACTCGGGCTACACCTTC.

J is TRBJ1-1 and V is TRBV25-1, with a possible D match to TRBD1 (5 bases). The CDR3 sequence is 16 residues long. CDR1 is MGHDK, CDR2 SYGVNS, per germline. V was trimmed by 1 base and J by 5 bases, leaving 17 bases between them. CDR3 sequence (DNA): TGTGCCAGCAGTGAATTTGAGGGGTTCGTGGGGACTGAAGCTTTCTTT. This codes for CASSEFEGFVGTEAFF.

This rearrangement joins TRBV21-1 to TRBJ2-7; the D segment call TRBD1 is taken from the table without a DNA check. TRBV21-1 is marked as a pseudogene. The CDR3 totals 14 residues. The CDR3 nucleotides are TGTGCCAGCAGCAAAGGTGGGGCATCCTACGAGCAGTACGTC. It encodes CASSKGGASYEQYV.

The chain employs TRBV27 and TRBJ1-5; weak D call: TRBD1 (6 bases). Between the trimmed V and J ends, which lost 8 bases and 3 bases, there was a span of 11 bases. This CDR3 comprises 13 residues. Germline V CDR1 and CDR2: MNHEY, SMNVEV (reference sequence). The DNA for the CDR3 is TGTGCCAGCGGGGGGCGTCTCAATCAGCCCCAGCATTTT. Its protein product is CASGGRLNQPQHF.

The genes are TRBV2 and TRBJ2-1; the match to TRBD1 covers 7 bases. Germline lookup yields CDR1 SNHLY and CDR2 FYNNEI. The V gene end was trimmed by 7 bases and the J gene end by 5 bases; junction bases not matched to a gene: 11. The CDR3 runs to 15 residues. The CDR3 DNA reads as TGTGCCAGCATGAAGAACGTCGGACAGGACAATGAGCAGTTCTTC. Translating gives CASMKNVGQDNEQFF.

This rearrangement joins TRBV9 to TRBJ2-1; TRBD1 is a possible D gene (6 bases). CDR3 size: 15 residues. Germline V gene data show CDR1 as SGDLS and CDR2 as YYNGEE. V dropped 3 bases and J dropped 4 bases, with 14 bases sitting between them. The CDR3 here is CASSGEGTLYNEQFF. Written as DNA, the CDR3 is TGTGCCAGCAGCGGAGAAGGGACACTATACAATGAGCAGTTCTTC.

The CDR3 DNA follows: TGCGCCAGCAGCCAAGATCTGGCAGCCAACTACAATGAGCAGTTCTTC. Its protein is CASSQDLAANYNEQFF. This rearrangement joins TRBV4-3 to TRBJ2-1; no definite D call. This CDR3 region has 16 residues. Germline lookup yields CDR1 LGHNA and CDR2 YSLEER. The V end lost 0 bases, the J end lost 3 bases, and 12 bases lay between the germline ends.

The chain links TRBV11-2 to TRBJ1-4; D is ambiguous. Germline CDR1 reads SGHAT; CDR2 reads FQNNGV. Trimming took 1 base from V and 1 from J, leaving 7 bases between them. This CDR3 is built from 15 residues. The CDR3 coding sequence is TGTGCCAGCAGCTTAGTCCCGCGAACTAATGAAAAACTGTTTTTT. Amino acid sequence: CASSLVPRTNEKLFF.

The CDR3 region is CASSLDHNPYNEQFF. Here the CDR3 DNA reads TGTGCCAGCAGCTTAGATCATAACCCTTACAATGAGCAGTTCTTC. The genes are TRBV11-2 and TRBJ2-1; no reliable D call. The CDR3 runs 15 residues. The V gene's germline CDR1 is SGHAT and CDR2 FQNNGV. V was cut by 0 bases and J by 4 bases, with 10 bases left in between. Together with reference TRBV11-2 and TRBJ2-1, the CDR3 gives the full variable domain: EAGVAQSPRYKIIEKRQSVAFWCNPISGHATLYWYQQILGQGPKLLIQFQNNGVVDDSQLPKDRFSAERLKGVDSTLKIQPAKLEDSAVYLCASSLDHNPYNEQFFGPGTRLTVL.

This CDR3 is CASSLQAVNTEAFF. In nucleotides, the CDR3 is TGCGCCAGCAGCTTACAGGCTGTGAACACTGAAGCTTTCTTT. The chain is built from TRBV5-1 and TRBJ1-1, with D perhaps matching TRBD1 (5 bases). Trimming cost V 2 bases and J 0 bases, with 8 bases left between them. Germline V gene data show CDR1 as SGHRS and CDR2 as YFSETQ. The CDR3 extends over 14 amino acids. Together with reference TRBV5-1 and TRBJ1-1, the CDR3 gives the full variable domain: KAGVTQTPRYLIKTRGQQVTLSCSPISGHRSVSWYQQTPGQGLQFLFEYFSETQRNKGNFPGRFSGRQFSNSRSEMNVSTLELGDSALYLCASSLQAVNTEAFFGQGTRLTVV.

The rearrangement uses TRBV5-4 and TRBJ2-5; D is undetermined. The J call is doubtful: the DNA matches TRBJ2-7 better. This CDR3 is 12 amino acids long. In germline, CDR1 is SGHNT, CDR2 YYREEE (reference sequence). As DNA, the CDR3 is TGTGCCAGCAGCTTAGGTCACTACGAGCAGTACTTC. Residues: CASSLGHYEQYF.

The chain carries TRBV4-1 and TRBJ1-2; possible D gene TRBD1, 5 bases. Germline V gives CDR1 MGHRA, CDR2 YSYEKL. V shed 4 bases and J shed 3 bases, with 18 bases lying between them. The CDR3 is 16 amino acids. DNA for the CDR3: TGCGCCAGCAGCCTTTCCTTCCAGGGAGGGGACTATGGCTACACCTTC. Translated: CASSLSFQGGDYGYTF.

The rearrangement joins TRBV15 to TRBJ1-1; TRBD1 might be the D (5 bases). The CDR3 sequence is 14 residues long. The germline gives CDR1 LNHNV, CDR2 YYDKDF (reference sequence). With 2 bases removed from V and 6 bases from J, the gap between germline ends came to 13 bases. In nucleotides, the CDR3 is TGTGCCACCAGCAGAACCCCGAGGGACCCTGAAGCTTTCTTT. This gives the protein CATSRTPRDPEAFF.

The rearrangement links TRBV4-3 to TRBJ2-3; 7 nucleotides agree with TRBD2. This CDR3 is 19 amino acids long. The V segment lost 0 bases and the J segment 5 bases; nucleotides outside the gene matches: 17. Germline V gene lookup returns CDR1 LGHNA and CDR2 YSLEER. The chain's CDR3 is CASSQDRTGVGGVGDTQYF. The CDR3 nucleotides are TGCGCCAGCAGCCAAGATCGTACGGGTGTGGGGGGGGTTGGAGATACGCAGTATTTT.

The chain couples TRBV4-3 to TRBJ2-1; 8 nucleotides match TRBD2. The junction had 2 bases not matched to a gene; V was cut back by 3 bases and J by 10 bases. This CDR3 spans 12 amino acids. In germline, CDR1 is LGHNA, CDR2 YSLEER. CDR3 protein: CASSHGGAEQFF. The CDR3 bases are TGCGCCAGCAGCCACGGGGGGGCCGAGCAGTTCTTC.

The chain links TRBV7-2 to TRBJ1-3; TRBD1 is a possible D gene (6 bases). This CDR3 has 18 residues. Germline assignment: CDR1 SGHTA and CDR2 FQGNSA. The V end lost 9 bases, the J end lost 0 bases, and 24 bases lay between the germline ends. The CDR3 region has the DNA TGTGCCAGTCTCCCGGGGGGGGCCCGGAGTTACTCTGGAAACACCATATATTTT. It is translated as CASLPGGARSYSGNTIYF.

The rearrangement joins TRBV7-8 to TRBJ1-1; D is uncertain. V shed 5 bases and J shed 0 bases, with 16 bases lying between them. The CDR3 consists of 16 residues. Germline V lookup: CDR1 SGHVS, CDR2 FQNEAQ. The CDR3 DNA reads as TGTGCCAGCAGCCTGGCGGGCCCTTGGATGAACACTGAAGCTTTCTTT. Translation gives CASSLAGPWMNTEAFF.

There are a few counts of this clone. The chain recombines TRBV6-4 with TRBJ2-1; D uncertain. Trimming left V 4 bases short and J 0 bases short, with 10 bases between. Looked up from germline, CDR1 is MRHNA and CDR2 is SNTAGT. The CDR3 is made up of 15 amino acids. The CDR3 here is CASSAAPSSYNEQFF. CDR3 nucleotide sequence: TGTGCCAGCAGTGCCGCCCCCAGCTCCTACAATGAGCAGTTCTTC.

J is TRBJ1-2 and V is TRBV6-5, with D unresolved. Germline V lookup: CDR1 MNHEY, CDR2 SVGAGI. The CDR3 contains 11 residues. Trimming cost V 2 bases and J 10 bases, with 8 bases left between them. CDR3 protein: CASSYGPFYTF. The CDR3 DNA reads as TGTGCCAGCAGTTACGGTCCATTCTACACCTTC.